This TCR beta chain was sequenced for a study of cytomegalovirus exposure and HLA in healthy donors. Details on this clone: Antigen: not known.

The PCR used 60 Vbeta and 13 Jbeta primers. Libraries were prepared by immunoSEQ multiplex PCR; TCRdb keeps only in-frame clonotypes and omits some of them. Of about 100,000 clones in the sample, 65% to 85% are singletons; the top ten hold about 2.1%. The study's findings and limits: It was reportedly the case that the classifier diagnosed cytomegalovirus status with high specificity and sensitivity.

Germline CDR1 reads MGHRA; CDR2 reads YSYEKL. J was trimmed by 3 bases and V by 1 base; bases with no gene match: 7. The CDR3 extends over 16 amino acids. The TCR was taken from a middle-aged woman in good health and CMV-seronegative. This chain connects TRBV4-1 to TRBJ2-3, with 7 bases that match TRBD1. The source material was PBMCs. The CDR3 region has the DNA TGCGCCAGCAGCCAAGCGTCCCGGACAGGAACAGATACGCAGTATTTT. This encodes CASSQASRTGTDTQYF.